Each of the 30 T cell receptor beta chains below was sequenced from the same sample in a study of early T cells in non-severe SARS-CoV-2 infection. TCRdb analysed the 5' RACE reads with MiXCR anew, one entry per CDR3 protein. The sample consists of about 48,000 distinct CDR3 sequences, approximately 8.1% of them appearing once. Sequencing was done on a sample of whole blood. All receptors come from an adult who was a healthcare worker with PCR-confirmed SARS-CoV-2 infection or an uninfected control (not recorded which).

The sample holds many counts of this clonotype. The genes are TRBV12-3 or TRBV12-4 and TRBJ2-1; perhaps TRBD1 as D (6 bases). This CDR3 has 15 residues. Trimming shortened V by 4 bases and J by 0 bases, and 10 bases separated the two germline ends. CDR3 region: CASSSPDSSYNEQFF. CDR3 nucleotides: TGTGCCAGCAGTTCGCCGGACAGCTCCTACAATGAGCAGTTCTTC.

This clonotype has at least ten counts. The rearrangement uses TRBV20-1 and TRBJ2-4; possible D gene TRBD2, 5 bases. The CDR3 runs 15 residues. Germline V gene data show CDR1 as DFQATT and CDR2 as SNEGSKA (reference sequence). The ends were cut back, 4 bases at V and 7 bases at J, with 20 bases in the middle. The CDR3 sequence is CSAISAGSQTNIQYF. The CDR3 coding sequence is TGCAGTGCTATCTCTGCGGGTTCACAGACGAACATTCAGTACTTC.

The rearrangement joins TRBV12-3 or TRBV12-4 to TRBJ1-6, with 8 nucleotides matching TRBD1. This CDR3 is 15 amino acids long. After removal of 5 bases from V and 7 bases from J, the junction contained 7 bases not matched to a gene. The CDR3: CASSPRTGLNSPLHF. The CDR3 nucleotides read TGTGCCAGCAGTCCCCGGACAGGGCTGAATTCACCCCTCCACTTT.

This clonotype was found a few times. The V call is TRBV7-6, the J call TRBJ2-2, with 9 bases aligning to TRBD2. With V trimmed by 3 bases and J by 1 base, 6 bases remained unmatched. Germline V gives CDR1 SGHVS, CDR2 FNYEAQ. The CDR3 consists of 17 residues. CDR3 bases: TGTGCCAGCAGCTTTACTGTGACTAGCGGGAACACCGGGGAGCTGTTTTTT. It specifies CASSFTVTSGNTGELFF.

By share, this clonotype ranks as medium-sized. The rearrangement joins TRBV12-3 or TRBV12-4 to TRBJ2-3, with D possibly matching TRBD1 (6 bases). Deletions cut 6 bases from V and 1 base from J, with 11 bases between. The CDR3 covers 14 residues. The CDR3 nucleotides read TGTGCCAGCAGATACAGGGTTGGCACAGATACGCAGTATTTT. Translating it yields CASRYRVGTDTQYF.

This clonotype was picked up many times. This CDR3 is CASSLGFNGYTF. The CDR3 nucleotides are TGTGCCAGTAGTCTGGGGTTCAATGGCTACACCTTC. The chain joins TRBV19 to TRBJ1-2; D uncertain. V was pared by 5 bases and J by 6 bases, with 10 bases between. The germline V gene has CDR1 LNHDA and CDR2 SQIVND (reference sequence). The CDR3 contains 12 residues.

The chain couples TRBV20-1 to TRBJ2-3; 7 bases match TRBD2. The J segment lost 2 bases and the V segment lost 0 bases, leaving 5 bases of the junction unmatched. Looked up from germline, CDR1 is DFQATT and CDR2 is SNEGSKA (reference sequence). This CDR3 has 15 residues. CDR3 amino acids: CSARDTAGNTDTQYF. CDR3 DNA: TGCAGTGCTAGAGATACAGCGGGGAACACAGATACGCAGTATTTT.

This clonotype occurred many times. V usage is TRBV12-3 or TRBV12-4 and J usage is TRBJ1-1; a possible D gene is TRBD1 (6 bases). The CDR3 contains 14 residues. Trimming left V 7 bases short and J 4 bases short, with 16 bases between. CDR3 sequence reads: CASTIQGFGTEAFF. CDR3 in DNA: TGTGCCAGCACCATACAGGGTTTCGGCACTGAAGCTTTCTTT.

This clonotype has ten or more counts. V is TRBV20-1 and J is TRBJ2-3; a possible D gene is TRBD2 (6 bases). This CDR3 is built from 15 residues. V lost 3 bases and J lost 4, with 17 bases in between. CDR1 and CDR2 from the germline V gene are DFQATT and SNEGSKA (reference sequence). The CDR3 nucleotides are TGCAGTGCTAGTTTTGGGCCGGGGGACGCAGATACGCAGTATTTT. It yields the protein CSASFGPGDADTQYF.

The V call is TRBV5-4, the J call TRBJ2-7; D unresolved. CDR1 and CDR2 (germline): SGHNT, YYREEE (reference sequence). The CDR3 contains 12 residues. Trimming removed 1 base at V and 4 bases at J, with 6 bases between. CDR3 sequence (DNA): TGTGCCAGCAGCTTGTCCGGGTACGAGCAGTACTTC. Protein sequence: CASSLSGYEQYF.

This clonotype was seen only a few times. Here the CDR3 DNA reads TGCAGTGCTAGTGGGGAGACCCAGTACTTC. It translates to CSASGETQYF. The chain recombines TRBV20-1 with TRBJ2-5, with D hard to call. Trimming removed 3 bases at V and 5 bases at J, with 4 bases between. CDR3 length equals 10 residues. Germline assignment: CDR1 DFQATT and CDR2 SNEGSKA (reference sequence).

The V call is TRBV25-1, the J call TRBJ1-2; 7 nucleotides line up with TRBD1. The CDR3 has 15 amino acids. From germline, CDR1 is MGHDK and CDR2 SYGVNS. The V gene end was trimmed by 2 bases and the J gene end by 4 bases; junction bases not matched to a gene: 7. CDR3 coding DNA: TGTGCCAGCAGTGAACCACAGGGGAGGAGCTATGGCTACACCTTC. As protein: CASSEPQGRSYGYTF.

This clonotype occurred a few times. V and J are TRBV4-1 and TRBJ2-1; D may be TRBD1 (6 bases). This CDR3 has 16 amino acids. V lost 4 bases to trimming and J lost 1 base, with 14 bases between them. Germline lookup yields CDR1 MGHRA and CDR2 YSYEKL. The DNA for the CDR3 is TGCGCCAGCAGCCCCCCCGGACAGATTTCCTACAATGAGCAGTTCTTC. Its protein is CASSPPGQISYNEQFF.

This clonotype has more than one count but fewer than ten. This sequence joins TRBV24-1 and TRBJ2-1; D call uncertain. Germline CDR1 reads KGHDR; CDR2 reads SFDVKD. Trimming cost V 4 bases and J 4 bases, with 16 bases left between them. The CDR3 runs to 16 residues. The CDR3 nucleotides are TGTGCCACCAGTGAATCCTCTAGTCTTAGGTACAATGAGCAGTTCTTC. It is translated as CATSESSSLRYNEQFF.

For this clonotype: A much bigger clone sits one base away, suggesting this may be a read error. The chain combines TRBV6-5 with TRBJ2-3, with TRBD2 matching over 8 bases. CDR1 and CDR2 from the germline V gene are MNHEY and SVGAGI. The length of the CDR3 is 15 residues. The CDR3 DNA sequence: TGTGTCAGCAGTTACGGGGGGGGATTGCCAGATACGCAGTATTTT. It encodes CVSSYGGGLPDTQYF.

This clonotype was recorded a few times. The rearrangement links TRBV7-6 to TRBJ1-3; unclear D gene. CDR3 length: 15 amino acids. V lost 3 bases, J lost 2 bases, and 11 bases lay in between. Germline V gives CDR1 SGHVS, CDR2 FNYEAQ. The CDR3 here is CASSLTPKPGNTIYF. As DNA, the CDR3 is TGTGCCAGCAGCTTGACACCCAAGCCTGGAAACACCATATATTTT.

This rearrangement joins TRBV6-2 or TRBV6-3 to TRBJ2-1; D not resolved. This CDR3 has 14 amino acids. The germline gives CDR1 MNHEY, CDR2 SVGEGT. V was pared by 4 bases and J by 6 bases, with 13 bases between. This CDR3 is CASSLRLIFNEQFF. CDR3 DNA sequence: TGTGCCAGCAGTTTAAGGCTTATTTTCAATGAGCAGTTCTTC.

This clonotype was counted many times. The V call is TRBV6-1, the J call TRBJ2-5; TRBD1 agrees at 7 bases. Trimming took 7 bases from V and 1 from J; bases not matched to a gene: 3. CDR1 MNHNS and CDR2 SASEGT come from the germline V gene. The CDR3 is made up of 13 amino acids. CDR3 in DNA: TGTGCCAGCAAAGACAGGGTCCAAGAGACCCAGTACTTC. Encoded protein: CASKDRVQETQYF.

This clonotype was recorded only once. This CDR3 reads CASSLVLGETQYF. The CDR3 region has the DNA TGTGCCAGCAGCTTAGTTCTGGGGGAGACCCAGTACTTC. J is TRBJ2-5 and V is TRBV7-8; D unclear. The CDR3 runs 13 residues. Germline CDR1 SGHVS, CDR2 FQNEAQ. Trimming removed 1 base from V and 5 bases from J, with 8 bases in between.

CDR3 sequence reads: CASFHRGGYTF. The CDR3 DNA reads as TGTGCCAGCTTTCACAGGGGTGGCTACACCTTC. J is TRBJ1-2 and V is TRBV19, with 7 bases fitting TRBD1. CDR1 and CDR2 from the germline V gene are LNHDA and SQIVND (reference sequence). Trimming at V came to 9 bases and at J to 7 bases, leaving 5 bases not matched to a gene. This CDR3 comprises 11 residues.

The table lists this clonotype with many counts. This CDR3 reads CASSLGPLTGATEAFF. CDR3 coding DNA: TGCGCCAGCAGCTTGGGCCCCCTGACAGGGGCCACTGAAGCTTTCTTT. The rearrangement joins TRBV5-1 to TRBJ1-1; 8 bases line up with TRBD1. The CDR3 has 16 residues. The germline gives CDR1 SGHRS, CDR2 YFSETQ. Unmatched junction bases numbered 8, after V lost 0 bases and J lost 4 bases.

This clonotype was observed a few times. The gene calls are TRBV9 and TRBJ2-7; 11 nucleotides align to TRBD1. The V gene's germline CDR1 is SGDLS and CDR2 YYNGEE. The CDR3 runs to 15 residues. The V gene end was trimmed by 0 bases and the J gene end by 7 bases; junction bases not matched to a gene: 6. This CDR3 is CASSVDGQGAREQYF. The CDR3 DNA reads TGTGCCAGCAGCGTAGACGGACAGGGGGCGCGTGAGCAGTACTTC.

This clonotype was seen more than once but under ten times. The chain combines TRBV4-3 with TRBJ1-6; no definite D call. V was cut by 1 base and J by 9 bases, with 16 bases left in between. The CDR3 extends over 16 amino acids. Germline values: CDR1 LGHNA, CDR2 YSLEER. The CDR3 here is CASSQGYGLTGSPLHF. The CDR3, as DNA: TGCGCCAGCAGCCAAGGGTACGGGCTAACGGGTTCACCCCTCCACTTT.

This clonotype appeared many times. This sequence joins TRBV10-2 and TRBJ2-2, with D maybe TRBD1 (5 bases). V shed 4 bases and J shed 1 base, with 7 bases lying between them. The CDR3 runs to 14 residues. Per the germline V gene, CDR1 is WSHSY and CDR2 is SAAADI. The CDR3 nucleotides read TGCGCCAGCAGTGGAGACAGGAACACCGGGGAGCTGTTTTTT. Protein sequence: CASSGDRNTGELFF.

The chain combines TRBV6-2 or TRBV6-3 with TRBJ1-1, with D perhaps matching TRBD1 (6 bases). V lost 5 bases and J lost 9, with 13 bases in between. The CDR3 spans 12 residues. The V gene's germline CDR1 is MNHEY and CDR2 SVGEGT. The CDR3 loop is CASSKPGTQAFF. For the CDR3, the DNA is TGTGCCAGCAGTAAACCCGGGACACAAGCTTTCTTT.

In this sample, this clonotype turned up a few times. V is TRBV28 and J is TRBJ2-7; TRBD1 agrees at 8 bases. In germline, CDR1 is MDHEN, CDR2 SYDVKM. J gave up 1 base and V 10 bases, and 3 bases lay outside the gene matches. This CDR3 is 12 amino acids long. CDR3 sequence (DNA): TGTGCCACCAGGACAGGGTCCTACGAGCAGTACTTC. Its protein is CATRTGSYEQYF.

This clonotype was found a few times. The CDR3 DNA follows: TGTGCCAGCAGTTACTCCACACACAATGAGCAGTTCTTC. Translation gives CASSYSTHNEQFF. The chain joins TRBV6-2 or TRBV6-3 to TRBJ2-1; D call uncertain. The germline V gene encodes CDR1 MNHEY and CDR2 SVGEGT. This CDR3 spans 13 amino acids. Trimming removed 0 bases at V and 5 bases at J, with 5 bases between.

This clonotype was recorded at least ten times. The rearrangement joins TRBV29-1 to TRBJ2-3, with a possible D match to TRBD1 (6 bases). Germline CDR1 reads SQVTM; CDR2 reads ANQGSEA. The CDR3 totals 15 residues. V was pared by 3 bases and J by 3 bases, with 16 bases between. In DNA, the CDR3 is TGCAGCGTTGACGGGGAACAGGGATGGACAGATACGCAGTATTTT. This sequence encodes CSVDGEQGWTDTQYF.

The sample holds many counts of this clonotype. The chain carries TRBV9 and TRBJ2-2; D is uncertain. The germline CDR1 and CDR2 sequences are SGDLS and YYNGEE. Trimming removed 0 bases at V and 7 bases at J, with 13 bases between. This CDR3 spans 15 amino acids. The CDR3 DNA reads as TGTGCCAGCAGCGTAGGTCTAGAGTCTGTCGGGGAGCTGTTTTTT. It is translated as CASSVGLESVGELFF. The variable domain in full, completed from reference TRBV9 and TRBJ2-2, reads DSGVTQTPKHLITATGQRVTLRCSPRSGDLSVYWYQQSLDQGLQFLIQYYNGEERAKGNILERFSAQQFPDLHSELNLSSLELGDSALYFCASSVGLESVGELFFGEGSRLTVL.

This clonotype was counted many times. V usage is TRBV7-9 and J usage is TRBJ1-1; no clear D. The V end lost 2 bases, the J end lost 6 bases, and 7 bases lay between the germline ends. CDR1 and CDR2 from the germline V gene are SEHNR and FQNEAQ (reference sequence). The CDR3 has 12 amino acids. CDR3 sequence: CASSLLPPEAFF. The DNA for the CDR3 is TGTGCCAGCAGCTTACTGCCGCCTGAAGCTTTCTTT.